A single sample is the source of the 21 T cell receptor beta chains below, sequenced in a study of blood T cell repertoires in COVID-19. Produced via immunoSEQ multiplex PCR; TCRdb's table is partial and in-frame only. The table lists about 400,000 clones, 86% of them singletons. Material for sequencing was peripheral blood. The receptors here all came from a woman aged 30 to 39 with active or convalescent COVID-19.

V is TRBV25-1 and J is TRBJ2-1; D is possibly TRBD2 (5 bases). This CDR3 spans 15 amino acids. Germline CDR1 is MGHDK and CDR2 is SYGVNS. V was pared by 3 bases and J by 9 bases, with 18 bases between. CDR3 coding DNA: TGTGCCAGCAGTGATTCCAGCGGACGCACCAGTGAGCAGTTCTTC. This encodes CASSDSSGRTSEQFF.

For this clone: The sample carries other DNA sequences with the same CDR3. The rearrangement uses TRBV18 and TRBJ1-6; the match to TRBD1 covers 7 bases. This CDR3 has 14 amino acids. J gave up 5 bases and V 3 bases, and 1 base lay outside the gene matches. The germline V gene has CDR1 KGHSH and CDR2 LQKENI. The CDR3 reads CASSPTGDNSPLHF. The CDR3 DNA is TGTGCCAGCTCACCCACAGGGGATAATTCACCCCTCCACTTT.

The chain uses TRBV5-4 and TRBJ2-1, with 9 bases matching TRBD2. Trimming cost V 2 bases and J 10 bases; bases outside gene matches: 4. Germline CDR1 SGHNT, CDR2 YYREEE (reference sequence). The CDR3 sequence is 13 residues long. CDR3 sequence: CASSFGGGVEQFF. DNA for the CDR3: TGTGCCAGCAGCTTCGGCGGGGGGGTGGAGCAGTTCTTC.

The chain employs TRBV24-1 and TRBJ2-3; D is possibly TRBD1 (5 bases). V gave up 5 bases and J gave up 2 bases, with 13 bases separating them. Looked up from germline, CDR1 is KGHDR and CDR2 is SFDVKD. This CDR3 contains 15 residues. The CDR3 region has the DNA TGTGCCACCAGTGGGGGCCAGAAGGCCACAGATACGCAGTATTTT. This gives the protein CATSGGQKATDTQYF.

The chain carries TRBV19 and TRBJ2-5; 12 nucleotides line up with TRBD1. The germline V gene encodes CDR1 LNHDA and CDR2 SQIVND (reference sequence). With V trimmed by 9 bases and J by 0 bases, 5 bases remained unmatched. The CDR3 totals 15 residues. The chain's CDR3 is CASRGTGGNQETQYF. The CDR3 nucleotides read TGTGCCAGCCGAGGGACAGGGGGCAACCAAGAGACCCAGTACTTC.

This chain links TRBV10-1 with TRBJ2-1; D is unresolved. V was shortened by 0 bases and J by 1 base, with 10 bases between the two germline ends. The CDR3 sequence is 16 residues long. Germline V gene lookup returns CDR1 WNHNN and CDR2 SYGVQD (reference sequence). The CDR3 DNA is TGCGCCAGCAGTGAGTCTTCTAGTTGGTCCTACAATGAGCAGTTCTTC. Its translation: CASSESSSWSYNEQFF.

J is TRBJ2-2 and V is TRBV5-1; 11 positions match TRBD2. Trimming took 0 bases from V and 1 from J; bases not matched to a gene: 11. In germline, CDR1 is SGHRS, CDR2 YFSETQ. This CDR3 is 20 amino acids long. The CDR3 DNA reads TGCGCCAGCAGCTTGGCTCCTAGCGGGGGGCCCTCTAGGAACACCGGGGAGCTGTTTTTT. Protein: CASSLAPSGGPSRNTGELFF.

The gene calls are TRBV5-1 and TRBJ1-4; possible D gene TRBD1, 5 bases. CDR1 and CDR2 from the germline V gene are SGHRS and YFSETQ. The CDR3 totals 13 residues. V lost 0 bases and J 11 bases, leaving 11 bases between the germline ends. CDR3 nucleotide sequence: TGCGCCAGCAGCTTGGCAGGGCGGCCCAAACTGTTTTTT. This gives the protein CASSLAGRPKLFF.

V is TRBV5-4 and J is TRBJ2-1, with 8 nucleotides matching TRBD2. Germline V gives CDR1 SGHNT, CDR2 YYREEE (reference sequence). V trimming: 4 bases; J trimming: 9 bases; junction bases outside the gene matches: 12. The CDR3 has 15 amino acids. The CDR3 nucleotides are TGTGCCAGCAGCCCGGAACGGGGGGGCCTAACTGAGCAGTTCTTC. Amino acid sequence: CASSPERGGLTEQFF.

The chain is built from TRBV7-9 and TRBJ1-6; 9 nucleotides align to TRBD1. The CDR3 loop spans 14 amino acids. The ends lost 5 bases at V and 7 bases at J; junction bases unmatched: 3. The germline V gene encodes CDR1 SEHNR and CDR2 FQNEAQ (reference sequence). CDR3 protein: CASSDRGINSPLHF. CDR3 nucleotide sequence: TGTGCCAGCAGCGACAGGGGGATAAATTCACCCCTCCACTTT.

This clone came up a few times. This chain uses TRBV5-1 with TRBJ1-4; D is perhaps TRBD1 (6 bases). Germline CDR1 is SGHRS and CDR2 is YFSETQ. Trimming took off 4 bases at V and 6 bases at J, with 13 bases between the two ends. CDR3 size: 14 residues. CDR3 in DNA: TGCGCCAGCAGCCCCCCGGGACAAGATGAAAAACTGTTTTTT. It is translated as CASSPPGQDEKLFF.

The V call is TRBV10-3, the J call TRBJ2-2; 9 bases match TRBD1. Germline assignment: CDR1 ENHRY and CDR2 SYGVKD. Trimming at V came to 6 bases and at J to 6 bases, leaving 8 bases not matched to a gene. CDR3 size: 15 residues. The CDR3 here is CAIRSGTGRSGELFF. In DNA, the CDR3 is TGTGCCATCAGATCCGGGACAGGGCGGTCCGGGGAGCTGTTTTTT.

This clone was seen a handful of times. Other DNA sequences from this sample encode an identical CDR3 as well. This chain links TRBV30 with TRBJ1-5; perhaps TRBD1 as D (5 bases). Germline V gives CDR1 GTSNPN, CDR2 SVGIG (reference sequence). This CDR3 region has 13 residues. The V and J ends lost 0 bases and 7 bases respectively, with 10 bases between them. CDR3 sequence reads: CAWSVQGNQPQHF. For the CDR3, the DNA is TGTGCCTGGAGTGTCCAGGGTAACCAGCCCCAGCATTTT.

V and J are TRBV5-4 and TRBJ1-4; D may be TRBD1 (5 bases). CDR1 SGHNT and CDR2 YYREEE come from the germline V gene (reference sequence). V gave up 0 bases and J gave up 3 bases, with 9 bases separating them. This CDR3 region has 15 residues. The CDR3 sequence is CASSLDPGANEKLFF. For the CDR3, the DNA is TGTGCCAGCAGCTTGGATCCGGGGGCTAATGAAAAACTGTTTTTT.

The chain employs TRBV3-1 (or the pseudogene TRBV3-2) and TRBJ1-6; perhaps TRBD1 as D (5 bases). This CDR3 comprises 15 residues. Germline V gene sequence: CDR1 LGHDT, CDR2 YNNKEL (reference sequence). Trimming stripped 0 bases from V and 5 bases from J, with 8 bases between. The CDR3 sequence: CASSQDDSNNSPLHF. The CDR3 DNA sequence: TGTGCCAGCAGCCAAGACGACAGTAATAATTCACCCCTCCACTTT.

CDR3 DNA sequence: TGTGCCAGCAGTGGGGCAGGGGAGCAGTTCTTC. This encodes CASSGAGEQFF. V usage is TRBV2 and J usage is TRBJ2-1; D is perhaps TRBD1 (5 bases). V shed 4 bases and J shed 10 bases, with 8 bases lying between them. Germline CDR1 and CDR2: SNHLY and FYNNEI. This CDR3 spans 11 amino acids. Drawing the rest from reference TRBV2 and TRBJ2-1, the complete variable domain is EPEVTQTPSHQVTQMGQEVILRCVPISNHLYFYWYRQILGQKVEFLVSFYNNEISEKSEIFDDQFSVERPDGSNFTLKIRSTKLEDSAMYFCASSGAGEQFFGPGTRLTVL.

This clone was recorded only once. In DNA, the CDR3 is TGTGCCAGTAGTAAGGGACAGGGGTACTACGAGCAGTACTTC. Translated, it gives CASSKGQGYYEQYF. V and J are TRBV19 and TRBJ2-7, with TRBD1 matching 10 bases. Per the germline V gene, CDR1 is LNHDA and CDR2 is SQIVND (reference sequence). CDR3 size: 14 residues. V gave up 4 bases and J gave up 3 bases; unmatched junction bases: 3.

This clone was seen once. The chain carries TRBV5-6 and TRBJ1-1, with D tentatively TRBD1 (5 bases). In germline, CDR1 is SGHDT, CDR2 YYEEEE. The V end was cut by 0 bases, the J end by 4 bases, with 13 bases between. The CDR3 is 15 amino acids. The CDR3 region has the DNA TGTGCCAGCAGCTTGGATGGTCGGGGGTCCACTGAAGCTTTCTTT. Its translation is CASSLDGRGSTEAFF.

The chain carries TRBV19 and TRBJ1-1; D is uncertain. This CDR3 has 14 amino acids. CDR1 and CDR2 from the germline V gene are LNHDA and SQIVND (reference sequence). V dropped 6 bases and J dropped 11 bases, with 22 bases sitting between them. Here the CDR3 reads CASSSHGAEVGAFF. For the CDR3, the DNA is TGTGCCAGTAGCTCCCACGGAGCCGAGGTCGGTGCTTTCTTT.

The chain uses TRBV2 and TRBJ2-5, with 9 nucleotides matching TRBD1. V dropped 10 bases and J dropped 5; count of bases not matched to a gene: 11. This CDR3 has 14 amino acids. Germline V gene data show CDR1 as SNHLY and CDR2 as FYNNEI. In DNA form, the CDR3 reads TGTGCCACCATCCCGAACAGGGGGCGGGAGACCCAGTACTTC. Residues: CATIPNRGRETQYF.

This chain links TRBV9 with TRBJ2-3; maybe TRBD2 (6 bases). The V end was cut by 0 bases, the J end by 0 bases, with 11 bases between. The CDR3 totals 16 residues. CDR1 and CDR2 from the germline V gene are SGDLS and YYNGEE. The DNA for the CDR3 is TGTGCCAGCAGCGTAGGGGGCGGGACTAGCACAGATACGCAGTATTTT. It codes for CASSVGGGTSTDTQYF.